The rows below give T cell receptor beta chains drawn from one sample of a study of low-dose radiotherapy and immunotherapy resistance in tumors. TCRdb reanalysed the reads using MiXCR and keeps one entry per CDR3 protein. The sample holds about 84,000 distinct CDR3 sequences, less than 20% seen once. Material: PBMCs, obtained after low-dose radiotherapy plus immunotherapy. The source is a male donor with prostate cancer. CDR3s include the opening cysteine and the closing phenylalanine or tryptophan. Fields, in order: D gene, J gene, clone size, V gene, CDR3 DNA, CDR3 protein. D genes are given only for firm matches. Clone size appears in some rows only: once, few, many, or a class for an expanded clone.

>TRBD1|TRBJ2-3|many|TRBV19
TGTGCCAGCAGGGACAGGGGACGATCAGATACGCAGTATTTT
CASRDRGRSDTQYF
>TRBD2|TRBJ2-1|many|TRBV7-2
TGTGCCAGCAGCTCGGGACTAGCAAGAAACAATGAGCAGTTCTTC
CASSSGLARNNEQFF
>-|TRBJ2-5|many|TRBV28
TGTGCCAGCAGTTGGGGAAGTCAAGAGACCCAGTACTTC
CASSWGSQETQYF
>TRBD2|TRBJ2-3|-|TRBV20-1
TGCAGTGCTAGAGATCGACTAGCGGGAGGGGCAGATACGCAGTATTTT
CSARDRLAGGADTQYF
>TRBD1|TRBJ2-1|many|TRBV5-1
TGCGCCAGCAGACCTACAGGGGTCCCCTACAATGAGCAGTTCTTC
CASRPTGVPYNEQFF
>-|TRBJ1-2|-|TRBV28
TGTGCCAGCAGACTACTGGTGGGCGGCTACACCTTC
CASRLLVGGYTF
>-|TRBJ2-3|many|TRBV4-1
TGCGCCAGCAGCCCTCATCCTCGGGGGGCGCTTCTCCCAGATACGCAGTATTTT
CASSPHPRGALLPDTQYF
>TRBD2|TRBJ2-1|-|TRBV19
TGTGCCAGTAGTAGGGGGGGTCGGGAGGAGGATGAGCAGTTCTTC
CASSRGGREEDEQFF
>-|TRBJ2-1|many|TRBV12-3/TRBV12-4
TGTGCCAGCAGTTTATCTACGTGGCAGTTCTTC
CASSLSTWQFF
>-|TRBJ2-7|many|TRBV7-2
TGTGCCAGCAGCTTAGCCGTAAACTCCTACGAGCAGTACTTC
CASSLAVNSYEQYF